The TCR beta chain under discussion was sequenced for a study of blood T cell repertoires in COVID-19. Germline loops: CDR1 GTSNPN, CDR2 SVGIG (reference sequence). The CDR3 loop spans 15 amino acids. Trimming removed 3 bases at V and 9 bases at J, with 18 bases between. Sequencing was performed with immunoSEQ multiplex PCR; in TCRdb, only in-frame clones are kept and a portion is missing. Of 300,000 to 450,000 clones listed, around nine tenths were seen once; the top ten hold around 0.92%. The source is a woman in her thirties who had been exposed to COVID-19. J is TRBJ1-6 and V is TRBV30; D uncertain. The sequenced sample consisted of PBMCs or T cells enriched from blood (not recorded which). CDR3 sequence (DNA): TGTGCCTGGAGACCCGTACTGGGCGATTCTTCACCCCTCCACTTT. Translation: CAWRPVLGDSSPLHF.